This T cell receptor beta chain is from a study of blood T cell repertoires in COVID-19 (dated by TCRdb to 2018 to 2020). Regarding the research as a whole: Samples from collaborators originated in the United States, Italy and Spain and spanned both the acute and convalescent phases of COVID-19. Sample metadata almost always included a de-identified subject ID, COVID-19 status, age in years and sex. The samples were drawn from the first 160 participants of the ongoing ImmuneRACE study and from 950 to 1,500 subjects provided by 6 global collaborators. Deeply sampled blood TCRbeta repertoires from subjects exposed to, actively infected with, or recovered from COVID-19 were included in the dataset. HLA class I and class II types, where available, came from metadata supplied by the sample provider rather than from assay-based typing. The prospective study material was composed of cDNA or gDNA derived from T cells, B-cell-depleted T cells, or PBMCs. The repertoires were released in a freely available public database intended as a resource for research on the immune response to SARS-CoV-2. Study-wide findings and limitations: Clinical and demographic metadata were provided uncurated, with the amount varying by source and participant.

The immunoSEQ Assay, a bias-controlled multiplex PCR, was used to amplify TCRbeta CDR3 regions from genomic DNA. The study's processing was this. The number of nucleated cells in each sample was estimated by amplification of reference gene primers within the assay. To quantify the absolute abundance of each unique TCRbeta CDR3 rearrangement, sequence reads were collapsed and filtered. For each sample, productive Simpson clonality was calculated as the square root of Simpson's diversity index over productive rearrangements. Imported from immuneACCESS, the table was reduced by TCRdb to in-frame sequences with V and J called. These copies leave out some clones; in studies compared against another copy, an unresolved V gene accounts for under half, and the cause of the remainder is not known. Clone size and V and J calls were adopted from that table, with D and trimming inferred from the DNA. The sample records 150,000 to 200,000 clones, 82% of which are singletons. The ten top clones hold 10% to 13% of the sample.

Remarks on this clone: The antigen this receptor binds is unknown. Within one base of it there is no much larger clone, and no base qualities were kept.

CDR1 and CDR2, looked up from the germline V gene, are MDHEN and SYDVKM. Including the terminal cysteine and phenylalanine, the CDR3 comprises 11 residues. Of all the DNA, just the CDR3 is kept, 33 bases in frame from base 1. The trim is 5 bases for V and 4 bases for J, with a gap of 5 bases between the germline ends. The collaborating institutions used their own protocols to collect whole blood in K2EDTA tubes. Collaborator samples were shipped for TCRbeta analysis as frozen whole blood, isolated PBMCs, or DNA extracted from either sample type. The TCR comes from a woman aged 80 or older with active or convalescent COVID-19. Sequencing was done on a sample of peripheral blood. Recombination linked TRBV28 to TRBJ1-2; no D segment can be confidently identified. The encoded CDR3 is CASSDTYGYTF. The nucleotides read TGTGCCAGCAGTGACACCTATGGCTACACCTTC.